The source of this TCR beta chain is a study of PD-L1 blockade in urothelial cancer (dated by TCRdb to 2017 to 2019). Study-level background: All patients started therapy around 2014 and received atezolizumab 1,200 mg intravenously every 3 weeks. Patients had an ECOG performance status of 0 or 1 and had received between 0 and 3 prior chemotherapy regimens. TCR sequencing covered pretreatment tumor samples and matched, serially collected peripheral blood taken before and after atezolizumab treatment. In the same patients, pretreatment tumors underwent whole exome sequencing and RNA sequencing in addition to TCR sequencing. The study, an exploratory multi-omic analysis, examined somatic, immune and clinical correlates of response to PD-L1 blockade with atezolizumab in urothelial cancer. From tumor samples, the median yield was roughly 1,400 T cells and 1,086 unique TCRs, with median clonality of about 0.096 and T cell proportion of 0.097. Under ten patients reached durable clinical benefit, while 20 to 25 patients did not. Five patients were left out of tumor TCR analyses because tumors from two patients failed quality control and three patients had no tumor available. Over 28 patients had pretreatment blood TCR-seq, some 25 had at least one posttreatment blood collection, and some 25 had tumor TCR-seq. About 85% of the roughly 30 patients were males with bladder-origin urothelial cancer, and about 60% of the roughly 30 reported a prior smoking history. Progression-free survival longer than 6 months counted as durable clinical benefit, and TCR features were additionally tested against both progression-free and overall survival. Findings and caveats that apply to the study as a whole: Because of the small sample size (n = 29) and the many exploratory analyses performed, the results are intended to be regarded as hypothesis-generating. Tumor samples were FFPE, not collected immediately before treatment, and only one sample per patient was used, possibly missing heterogeneity. The proportion of tumor-infiltrating T lymphocytes was higher in patients with durable benefit (n of about 26, Mann-Whitney p = 0.047). At 3 weeks after the start of treatment, tumor-associated TCR clones in peripheral blood had expanded more in patients with durable benefit (n ≈ 24, p = 0.022).

Via the germline V gene (reference sequence), CDR1 is GTSNPN and CDR2 SVGIG. The germline ends are 9 bases apart after V is trimmed by 1 base and J by 0 bases. Spanning cysteine to phenylalanine, the CDR3 consists of 15 amino acids. Of all the DNA, just the CDR3 is kept, 45 bases in frame from base 1. The time point label, read with the paper, signifies: pretreatment tumor sample. The cohort comprised nearly 30 patients with locally advanced or metastatic urothelial carcinoma treated at Memorial Sloan Kettering on a trial protocol. Every piece of tumor tissue used for sequencing was obtained prior to atezolizumab dosing. The Qiagen DNeasy Blood extraction kit was used to purify genomic DNA from total PBMCs and tumor samples. Synthetic TCR analog templates were spiked into each PCR to estimate absolute template abundance from read counts. For FFPE tumors, housekeeping genes were amplified and quantified to estimate usable DNA and compute T cell fraction. The immunoSEQ assay used bias-controlled V and J gene primers to amplify TCRbeta CDR3 regions from genomic DNA. Rearranged TCRbeta segments were sequenced at approximately 20X coverage. As for how the authors treated the data: Sequencing errors were corrected by clustering and CDR3s were annotated against IMGT to assign V, D and J genes. Only productive TCRbeta rearrangements were used in downstream analyses, excluding out-of-frame or stop-codon sequences. Clonality was computed as one minus Shannon entropy normalized by the log of the number of unique productive sequences. Clones differing between time points or between blood and tumor were identified using Fisher's exact test with Benjamini-Hochberg correction, with an adjusted p below 0.01 applied as the threshold. This is the immuneACCESS table as TCRdb keeps it, with only in-frame sequences that have V and J called. A part of the clones is gone; compared with another copy, unresolved V genes explain less than half, and the rest is unexplained. That table gives V, J and clone size, and the DNA gave D and trimming. The sample table holds more than 400 clones, of which 24% were seen once. The ten largest clones take up less than 20% of the sample.

Of note for this clone: Its binding antigen is unknown. Base qualities were left out, and no much larger clone turns up one base away.

Material: tumor tissue, obtained before atezolizumab (anti-PD-L1) treatment. The clonotype was recovered from a man aged 55 to 70 with urothelial cancer. The chain is made from TRBV30 and TRBJ1-4; there is no confident call for the D gene. The CDR3 reads CAWSGVLTTNEKLFF. The sequenced DNA: TGTGCCTGGAGTGGTGTTCTAACAACTAATGAAAAACTGTTTTTT.